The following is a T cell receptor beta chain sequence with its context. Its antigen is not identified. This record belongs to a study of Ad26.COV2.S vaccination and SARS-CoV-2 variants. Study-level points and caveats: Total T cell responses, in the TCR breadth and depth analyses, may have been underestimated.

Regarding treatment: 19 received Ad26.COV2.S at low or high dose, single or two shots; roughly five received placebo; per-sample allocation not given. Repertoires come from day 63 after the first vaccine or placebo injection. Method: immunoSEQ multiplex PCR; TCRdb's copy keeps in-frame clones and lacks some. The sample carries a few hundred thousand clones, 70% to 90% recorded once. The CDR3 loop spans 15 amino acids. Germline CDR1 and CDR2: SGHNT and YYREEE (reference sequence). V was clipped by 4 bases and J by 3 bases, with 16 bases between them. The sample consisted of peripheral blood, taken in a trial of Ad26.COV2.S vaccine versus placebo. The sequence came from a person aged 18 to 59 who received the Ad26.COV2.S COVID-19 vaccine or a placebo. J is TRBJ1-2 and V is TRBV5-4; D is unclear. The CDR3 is CASSPGGVDHYGYTF. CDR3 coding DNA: TGTGCCAGCAGCCCCGGTGGGGTAGATCACTATGGCTACACCTTC.